This passage covers 31 T cell receptor beta chains from one sample sequenced in a study of neurological immune-mediated disorders. MiXCR, run by TCRdb on the 5' RACE reads, gives a single entry per CDR3 protein. The repertoire holds roughly 70,000 distinct CDR3 sequences, roughly 4.4% seen once, with 2% to 2.5% in the top ten. The material sequenced was PBMCs. These receptors were obtained from a woman aged 70-85 years with multiple sclerosis.

The table lists this clonotype with many counts. The chain carries TRBV20-1 and TRBJ2-2; D is unclear. With 4 bases removed from V and 1 base from J, the gap between germline ends came to 7 bases. Germline loops: CDR1 DFQATT, CDR2 SNEGSKA (reference sequence). The CDR3 runs to 13 residues. CDR3: CSANPVNTGELFF. DNA for the CDR3: TGCAGTGCTAATCCGGTGAACACCGGGGAGCTGTTTTTT.

The J gene is TRBJ2-3, the V gene TRBV6-6; D is uncertain. Trimming pared 2 bases from V and 4 bases from J, leaving 13 bases between. The CDR3 spans 15 residues. CDR1 and CDR2 from the germline V gene are MNHNY and SVGAGI (reference sequence). As DNA, the CDR3 is TGTGCCAGCAGTTACGTCGTAACAGAGCCAGATACGCAGTATTTT. Its translation: CASSYVVTEPDTQYF.

This clonotype came up a few times. This chain connects TRBV6-5 to TRBJ2-7; D is ambiguous. CDR1 is MNHEY and CDR2 is SVGAGI in the germline V gene. This CDR3 spans 11 amino acids. Trimming stripped 5 bases from V and 2 bases from J, with 4 bases between. The CDR3 DNA sequence: TGTGCCAGCAGTGATACCTACGAGCAGTACTTC. Its translation is CASSDTYEQYF.

This clonotype was recorded at least ten times. The chain employs TRBV24-1 and TRBJ2-2; no firm D call. V lost 4 bases and J 1 base, leaving 6 bases between the germline ends. CDR1 and CDR2 (germline): KGHDR, SFDVKD. The CDR3 contains 14 residues. CDR3 loop: CATSDPGNTGELFF. CDR3 nucleotide sequence: TGTGCCACCAGTGACCCGGGGAACACCGGGGAGCTGTTTTTT.

This clonotype was counted ten times or more. The gene calls are TRBV10-3 and TRBJ2-7, with D maybe TRBD1 (5 bases). CDR1 and CDR2 from the germline V gene are ENHRY and SYGVKD. This CDR3 comprises 15 residues. V was pared by 3 bases and J by 3 bases, with 15 bases between. The CDR3 DNA reads TGTGCCATCAGTGATCTTTGGGGCGGAGACTACGAGCAGTACTTC. It yields the protein CAISDLWGGDYEQYF.

This CDR3 reads CASYNTGELFF. CDR3 in DNA: TGTGCCAGCTATAACACCGGGGAGCTGTTTTTT. This chain uses TRBV7-2 with TRBJ2-2; no firm D call. There are 11 residues in the CDR3. From germline, CDR1 is SGHTA and CDR2 FQGNSA. V dropped 8 bases and J dropped 2 bases, with 3 bases sitting between them.

V is TRBV7-2 and J is TRBJ2-2; the match to TRBD1 covers 8 bases. The CDR3 contains 16 residues. CDR1 is SGHTA, CDR2 FQGNSA, per germline. The V segment lost 7 bases and the J segment 7 bases; nucleotides outside the gene matches: 14. As DNA, the CDR3 is TGTGCCAGCAACGCGCCGGGACAGGCTCTTGTCGGGGAGCTGTTTTTT. It translates to CASNAPGQALVGELFF.

This clonotype was observed a handful of times. V gene TRBV24-1 combines with J gene TRBJ2-3; 8 positions match TRBD2. The CDR3 has 17 amino acids. V trimming: 4 bases; J trimming: 0 bases; junction bases outside the gene matches: 8. From germline, CDR1 is KGHDR and CDR2 SFDVKD. The CDR3, as DNA: TGTGCCACCAGTGAGCCAACTAGCGGATCTAGCACAGATACGCAGTATTTT. Translating gives CATSEPTSGSSTDTQYF.

This clonotype has ten or more counts. The V call is TRBV7-9, the J call TRBJ1-5; D call uncertain. V was clipped by 6 bases and J by 7 bases, with 13 bases between them. The CDR3 spans 13 residues. Germline V gene sequence: CDR1 SEHNR, CDR2 FQNEAQ (reference sequence). The CDR3 is CASRSGSGQPQHF. In DNA, the CDR3 is TGTGCCAGCAGAAGTGGTAGTGGCCAGCCCCAGCATTTT.

This clonotype has at least ten counts. The J gene is TRBJ1-1, the V gene TRBV20-1, with D uncertain. V was clipped by 0 bases and J by 3 bases, with 5 bases between them. Germline V gene sequence: CDR1 DFQATT, CDR2 SNEGSKA (reference sequence). The CDR3 is 12 amino acids. The CDR3 DNA reads TGCAGTGCTAGAGATGGGGACACTGAAGCTTTCTTT. It specifies CSARDGDTEAFF.

This clonotype was picked up a small number of times. With a much larger clone just one base away, this may be a read error. The J gene is TRBJ1-1, the V gene TRBV20-1; tentatively, D is TRBD1 (5 bases). The CDR3 is 14 amino acids. Germline V CDR1 and CDR2: DFQATT, SNEGSKA (reference sequence). The germline V and J ends were trimmed by 0 bases and 0 bases, with 8 bases remaining between them. The CDR3 protein is CSARDEGLNTEAFF. The CDR3 DNA follows: TGCAGTGCTAGAGATGAGGGGCTGAACACTGAAGCTTTCTTT.

This clonotype was observed a handful of times. V is TRBV4-3 and J is TRBJ2-7; 10 bases agree with TRBD1. CDR1 is LGHNA and CDR2 is YSLEER in the germline V gene. The trim removed 1 base at V and 9 bases at J, leaving 6 bases unmatched. This CDR3 contains 14 residues. This CDR3 is CASSQGQGAVGQYF. As DNA, the CDR3 is TGCGCCAGCAGCCAAGGACAGGGGGCGGTAGGGCAGTACTTC.

This clonotype was picked up many times. The rearrangement joins TRBV7-2 to TRBJ1-5; D is ambiguous. CDR1 is SGHTA and CDR2 is FQGNSA in the germline V gene. Between the trimmed V and J ends, which lost 5 bases and 5 bases, there was a span of 7 bases. The CDR3 has 12 residues. The CDR3 nucleotides read TGTGCCAGCAGCCACGGGGATCAGCCCCAGCATTTT. Its protein product is CASSHGDQPQHF. Together with reference TRBV7-2 and TRBJ1-5, the CDR3 gives the full variable domain: GAGVSQSPSNKVTEKGKDVELRCDPISGHTALYWYRQSLGQGLEFLIYFQGNSAPDKSGLPSDRFSAERTGGSVSTLTIQRTQQEDSAVYLCASSHGDQPQHFGDGTRLSIL.

This clonotype was detected ten times or more. CDR3 region: CASSFPRTEAFF. DNA for the CDR3: TGTGCCAGCAGCTTCCCCAGGACTGAAGCTTTCTTT. The chain employs TRBV7-2 and TRBJ1-1; D gene unclear. Germline CDR1 reads SGHTA; CDR2 reads FQGNSA. Trimming took off 3 bases at V and 5 bases at J, with 7 bases between the two ends. This CDR3 comprises 12 residues. The full variable domain, completed using reference TRBV7-2 and TRBJ1-1, is GAGVSQSPSNKVTEKGKDVELRCDPISGHTALYWYRQSLGQGLEFLIYFQGNSAPDKSGLPSDRFSAERTGGSVSTLTIQRTQQEDSAVYLCASSFPRTEAFFGQGTRLTVV.

This clonotype occurred many times. The rearrangement joins TRBV6-5 to TRBJ2-7; no reliable D call. Germline V gene lookup returns CDR1 MNHEY and CDR2 SVGAGI. The V end was cut by 2 bases, the J end by 3 bases, with 14 bases between. There are 15 residues in the CDR3. The CDR3 region is CASSYRGTSYYEQYF. The DNA for the CDR3 is TGTGCCAGCAGTTACCGAGGAACCTCCTACTACGAGCAGTACTTC.

There are many counts of this clonotype. The chain carries TRBV5-1 and TRBJ2-7; 12 bases match TRBD2. V was pared by 4 bases and J by 3 bases, with 5 bases of the junction left unmatched. This CDR3 spans 15 amino acids. In germline, CDR1 is SGHRS, CDR2 YFSETQ. CDR3 sequence reads: CASSAGLAGHYEQYF. The CDR3 region has the DNA TGCGCCAGCAGCGCGGGACTAGCGGGTCACTACGAGCAGTACTTC.

This clonotype was counted at least ten times. The rearrangement links TRBV4-3 to TRBJ1-1; D remains unclear. Germline V gene data show CDR1 as LGHNA and CDR2 as YSLEER. CDR3 length equals 14 residues. Trimming took 8 bases from V and 0 from J, leaving 13 bases between them. The CDR3 protein is CASGRAGLNTEAFF. CDR3 bases: TGCGCCAGCGGTCGAGCAGGATTGAACACTGAAGCTTTCTTT.

This clonotype occurred many times. This rearrangement joins TRBV7-6 to TRBJ2-7; no reliable D call. The V gene lost 5 bases and the J gene lost 3 bases, with 17 bases spanning the gap. Germline V gene data show CDR1 as SGHVS and CDR2 as FNYEAQ. This CDR3 spans 15 amino acids. The CDR3, as DNA: TGTGCCAGCAGCCCTCTTCTCAGGACGGACTACGAGCAGTACTTC. Protein product: CASSPLLRTDYEQYF.

This clonotype was seen at least ten times. This chain connects TRBV6-5 to TRBJ2-7; a possible D gene is TRBD2 (5 bases). This CDR3 contains 14 residues. V lost 2 bases to trimming and J lost 0 bases, with 8 bases between them. Germline V gene lookup returns CDR1 MNHEY and CDR2 SVGAGI. For the CDR3, the DNA is TGTGCCAGCAGTTACAGACGGGGCTCCTACGAGCAGTACTTC. Translated: CASSYRRGSYEQYF.

In this sample, this clonotype turned up a few times. V is TRBV5-1 and J is TRBJ2-7; no definite D call. The CDR3 is 15 amino acids. Germline V gene lookup returns CDR1 SGHRS and CDR2 YFSETQ. The V end was cut by 4 bases, the J end by 7 bases, with 21 bases between. The CDR3 loop reads CASSLAAVTYEEQYF. The CDR3 DNA reads as TGCGCCAGCAGCCTCGCCGCGGTGACCTACGAGGAGCAGTACTTC.

This clonotype was seen a handful of times. This chain connects TRBV20-1 to TRBJ1-1; unclear D gene. Germline values: CDR1 DFQATT, CDR2 SNEGSKA (reference sequence). Trimming removed 0 bases at V and 2 bases at J, with 13 bases between. The CDR3 is made up of 15 amino acids. The CDR3 loop reads CSARDSGRSNTEAFF. For the CDR3, the DNA is TGCAGTGCTAGAGATTCTGGGCGTTCTAACACTGAAGCTTTCTTT.

This clonotype occurred many times. The chain joins TRBV20-1 to TRBJ2-1; D is perhaps TRBD1 (6 bases). Trimming pared 1 base from V and 4 bases from J, leaving 14 bases between. Germline V gene lookup returns CDR1 DFQATT and CDR2 SNEGSKA (reference sequence). CDR3 length: 15 residues. The chain's CDR3 is CSARATRGKYNEQFF. The CDR3 bases are TGCAGTGCTAGAGCAACGAGGGGGAAATACAATGAGCAGTTCTTC.

This clonotype was recorded at least ten times. The gene calls are TRBV4-3 and TRBJ2-7, with D perhaps TRBD1 (7 bases). There are 15 residues in the CDR3. The germline gives CDR1 LGHNA, CDR2 YSLEER. V lost 0 bases, J lost 4 bases, and 13 bases lay in between. CDR3: CASSQDWRGQYEQYF. For the CDR3, the DNA is TGCGCCAGCAGCCAAGATTGGAGGGGGCAATACGAGCAGTACTTC.

This clonotype occurred a few times. The chain has TRBV6-1 and TRBJ2-3, with 8 positions matching TRBD1. The trim removed 4 bases at V and 3 bases at J, leaving 9 bases unmatched. The CDR3 runs 16 residues. CDR1 is MNHNS, CDR2 SASEGT, per germline. CDR3 nucleotide sequence: TGTGCCAGCAGTGTACCGACAGGGGTGAGAACAGATACGCAGTATTTT. Translating gives CASSVPTGVRTDTQYF.

In this sample, this clonotype turned up many times. The gene calls are TRBV5-5 and TRBJ2-6, with TRBD2 as a possible D gene (6 bases). Germline V CDR1 and CDR2: SGHKS, YYEKEE (reference sequence). The CDR3 is made up of 17 amino acids. Trimming shortened V by 2 bases and J by 0 bases, and 12 bases separated the two germline ends. The CDR3 reads CASSFWEAGSGANVLTF. CDR3 nucleotide sequence: TGTGCCAGCAGCTTTTGGGAGGCAGGCTCTGGGGCCAACGTCCTGACTTTC.

In its sample, this clonotype was seen many times. The V and J genes are TRBV29-1 and TRBJ2-7, with TRBD1 matching over 7 bases. In germline, CDR1 is SQVTM, CDR2 ANQGSEA. The junction had 15 bases not matched to a gene; V was cut back by 7 bases and J by 6 bases. CDR3 size: 14 residues. CDR3 sequence: CSAGQAGLQGEQYF. The CDR3 DNA reads as TGCAGCGCAGGACAGGCGGGCTTACAAGGCGAGCAGTACTTC.

The chain combines TRBV5-1 with TRBJ2-2, with D unclear. V was cut by 0 bases and J by 7 bases, with 7 bases left in between. In germline, CDR1 is SGHRS, CDR2 YFSETQ. This CDR3 has 13 residues. The CDR3 spells CASSLAVNGELFF. CDR3 DNA: TGCGCCAGCAGCTTGGCCGTCAACGGGGAGCTGTTTTTT.

In its sample, this clonotype was seen many times. This chain uses TRBV7-8 with TRBJ2-2; weak D call: TRBD2 (5 bases). Germline loops: CDR1 SGHVS, CDR2 FQNEAQ. The CDR3 has 17 residues. The V gene lost 0 bases and the J gene lost 4 bases, with 15 bases spanning the gap. CDR3 DNA: TGTGCCAGCAGCTTAGCGCGACGGACTCGAGGCACCGGGGAGCTGTTTTTT. Protein product: CASSLARRTRGTGELFF.

This clonotype was seen repeatedly, ten times or more. This chain links TRBV25-1 with TRBJ2-1, with D possibly called TRBD1 or TRBD2 (5 bases each). Trimming removed 8 bases from V and 7 bases from J, with 18 bases in between. Germline V gives CDR1 MGHDK, CDR2 SYGVNS. The CDR3 has 14 residues. CDR3 residues: CASSRDLTLNEQFF. The CDR3 region has the DNA TGTGCCAGCTCCCGGGACCTTACTTTGAATGAGCAGTTCTTC. Complete variable domain (other parts from reference TRBV25-1 and TRBJ2-1): EADIYQTPRYLVIGTGKKITLECSQTMGHDKMYWYQQDPGMELHLIHYSYGVNSTEKGDLSSESTVSRIRTEHFPLTLESARPSHTSQYLCASSRDLTLNEQFFGPGTRLTVL.

Comment on this clonotype: A read error may explain this, as a much larger clone is one base away. DNA of the CDR3: TGTGCCAACAGCTTAGTAGGGAGAAACGAGCAGTACTTC. Translation gives CANSLVGRNEQYF. The gene calls are TRBV7-2 and TRBJ2-7, with D possibly being TRBD2 (5 bases). This CDR3 has 13 amino acids. Germline V gene lookup returns CDR1 SGHTA and CDR2 FQGNSA.

This clonotype occurred many times. The V and J genes are TRBV5-1 and TRBJ2-7; 8 nucleotides align to TRBD2. Germline CDR1 reads SGHRS; CDR2 reads YFSETQ. This CDR3 has 14 residues. V dropped 3 bases and J dropped 6; count of bases not matched to a gene: 8. CDR3 loop: CASSWSGSSIEQYF. The CDR3 DNA reads TGCGCCAGCAGCTGGAGCGGGAGCTCGATCGAGCAGTACTTC.